These T cell receptor beta chains were read from a single sample in a study of cytomegalovirus exposure and HLA in healthy donors. Here immunoSEQ multiplex PCR was the method, and the copy in TCRdb shows in-frame clones only, minus some. The sample shows approximately 140,000 clones, and under 2.5% sits with its ten largest clones. Sequencing input: PBMCs. All receptors come from a woman aged 18-29 years in good health and CMV-seronegative. The conserved cysteine and the conserved F or W are not part of the CDR3 here.

CDR3 length	J gene	V gene	CDR3 protein
11	TRBJ2-4	TRBV19	ASSIAQGNIQY
12	TRBJ2-2	TRBV12-5	ASGLTGETGELF
15	TRBJ2-2	TRBV18	ASSLLSGTGRTGELF
14	TRBJ2-5	TRBV9	ASSAPGQGTFKTQY
13	TRBJ2-7	TRBV6-5	ASSSTSGSSYEQY
13	TRBJ2-3	TRBV9	ASSQLGGLLDTQY
12	TRBJ1-2	TRBV6-1	ASSPRLVGYGYT
14	TRBJ2-3	TRBV4-2	ASSQPAGGGTDTQY
13	TRBJ2-2	TRBV11-3	ASTLGTGLTGELF
13	TRBJ2-5	TRBV29-1	SVDTMRTTQETQY
13	TRBJ1-1	TRBV7-7	ASSLRTEMNTEAF
12	TRBJ1-1	TRBV7-5	ARSPQAPRTEAF
14	TRBJ2-1	TRBV10-3	AISDRTSGSLNEQF
14	TRBJ1-3	TRBV18	ASSPGMGQDGNTIY
13	TRBJ2-2	TRBV6-5	ASRSIAGGQGELF
11	TRBJ1-1	TRBV6-5	ASSYGRGTEAF
14	TRBJ1-3	TRBV19	ASSMVGYLAGNTIY
11	TRBJ2-7	TRBV19	ASSPTGTYEQY
11	TRBJ1-5	TRBV6-5	ASSYSPRQPQH
13	TRBJ1-5	TRBV12-5	ASGPDRPSNQPQH
13	TRBJ2-1	TRBV15	ATSSARGDHNEQF
12	TRBJ1-2	TRBV19	ASSTTGVDYGYT
12	TRBJ2-7	TRBV16	ASSQSSGPYEQY
13	TRBJ2-5	TRBV7-9	ASSLVPGTTETQY
9	TRBJ2-2	TRBV29-1	SAPTGRELF
12	TRBJ2-5	TRBV6-6	ASSYPGTEETQY
11	TRBJ2-1	TRBV2	ASTSRAYNEQF
13	TRBJ2-1	TRBV7-3	ASSYLAGARGEQF
12	TRBJ2-5	TRBV2	ATHTRMVQETQY
13	TRBJ1-5	TRBV9	ASSVAPDGNQPQH
12	TRBJ2-4	TRBV5-1	ASSPGQLKNIQY
13	TRBJ1-2	TRBV28	ASSFPRGPNYGYT
12	TRBJ1-5	TRBV15	AIRHGIGDQPQH
12	TRBJ1-2	TRBV6-5	ASSYSSQGGGYT
9	TRBJ1-3	TRBV6-6	ASILGNTIY
12	TRBJ1-6	TRBV2	ASSEATGRSPLH
13	TRBJ2-1	TRBV13	ASSLAGEGYNEQF
14	TRBJ1-1	TRBV5-8	ASSLEREWMNTEAF
12	TRBJ1-6	TRBV9	ASSPQALGSPLH
13	TRBJ1-4	TRBV6-6	ASSWSRESDEKLF
14	TRBJ1-5	TRBV5-1	ASSLDGQTSNQPQH
13	TRBJ1-5	TRBV19	ASSISSYSNQPQH
9	TRBJ1-1	TRBV30	AWGDRSEAF
13	TRBJ2-7	TRBV11-2	ASSLAPGSAYEQY
13	TRBJ2-1	TRBV5-6	ASSLDWTGSNEQF
13	TRBJ2-6	TRBV6-5	ASSVGSSGANVLT